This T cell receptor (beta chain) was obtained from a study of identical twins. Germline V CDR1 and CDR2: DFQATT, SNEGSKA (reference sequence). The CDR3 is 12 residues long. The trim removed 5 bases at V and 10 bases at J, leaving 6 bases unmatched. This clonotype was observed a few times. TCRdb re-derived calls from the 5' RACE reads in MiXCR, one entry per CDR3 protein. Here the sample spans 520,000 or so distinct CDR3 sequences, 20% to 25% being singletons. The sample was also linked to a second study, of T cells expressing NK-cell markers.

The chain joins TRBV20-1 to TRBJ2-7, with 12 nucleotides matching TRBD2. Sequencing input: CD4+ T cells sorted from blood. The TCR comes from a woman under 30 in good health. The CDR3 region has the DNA TGCAGTGCTCAGACTAGCGGGAGTAATCAGTACTTC. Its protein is CSAQTSGSNQYF.